The source of this T cell receptor beta chain is a study of shared clonotypes between healthy human individuals (dated by TCRdb to about 2020). For the wider study: A couple of women and a few men aged 18 to 49 years were included in the cohort. To increase sequencing depth and limit assay-specific biases, TCR repertoire library preparation and sequencing were carried out by different laboratories using diverse techniques. For each donor, CD4 naive and CD4 memory were each given three plates, CD8 naive was given two plates, and CD8 memory was given one plate. Per donor, leukapheresis produced somewhere between about 0.85 and 9.5 billion PBMCs. To estimate repertoire size and how much clonotypes are shared between individuals, the study performed deep sequencing of blood TCR repertoires from 4 to 6 healthy adults. Findings and caveats that apply to the study as a whole: Incomplete sequencing was indicated by rarefaction of sorted-subset datasets, despite the large sequencing depth. When a handful of donors were compared, the shared fraction of clonotypes was approximately 5% for naive CD4, about 4% for naive CD8, 2% to 2.5% for memory CD4, and roughly 0.4% for memory CD8. The small number of donors limited the genetic and exposure-history diversity represented. Clonotypes shared by all four sorted-subset donors showed higher generation probabilities than non-shared clonotypes. Pairwise subsampling indicated that sequencing depth was expected to affect the degree of clonotype sharing among donors. Naive subsets generally had larger estimated clonotype richness than memory subsets. Sampling was restricted to blood, and TCR repertoires in tissues likely differ from the TCR repertoires found in blood.

This clone appeared once. The target of this receptor is not known. No base quality information exists; no much larger clone differs at one position. Including the terminal cysteine and phenylalanine, the CDR3 comprises 15 residues. The retained sequence is limited to the CDR3, 45 bases, with the frame set at the first base. The V end loses 4 bases and the J end loses 0 bases, and a stretch of 14 bases separates them. CDR1 and CDR2 were assigned from the germline V gene as SGDLS and YYNGEE. CD8 naive samples were CD45RO-negative cells positively selected for CCR7, giving a CD45RA+CCR7+ population that excluded TemRA cells. Donors were healthy HIV-negative adults with no recently reported acute infections or vaccinations. All donors were Caucasian adults living in Nashville, Tennessee, USA. Blood was collected by leukapheresis, and PBMCs were isolated by Ficoll-Histopaque density gradient centrifugation and then cryopreserved in liquid nitrogen vapor phase. Analytical flow cytometry was used to check the purity and quantity of each magnetically sorted T cell population. Genomic DNA was isolated from each sorted fraction and quantified by UV absorbance on a Nanodrop 2000c.

Using the deep immunoSEQ assay, TCR CDR3 regions were amplified from genomic DNA by multiplex PCR. Genomic DNA extracted from each cell subset was distributed evenly over all wells of several immunoSEQ 96-well plates, and each plate served as one replicate. For sorted subsets, approximately 190 ng of genomic DNA, equivalent to around 29,000 T cell genomes, went into each replicate PCR. Purified libraries were measured with a Qubit 3.0 fluorometer, size-checked on a Bioanalyzer 2100, and measured again with the KAPA Library Quantification kit. Every immunoSEQ 96-well plate was sequenced on a separate single-read 150-cycle Illumina NextSeq 550 flow cell. In the paper's pipeline: Because the immunoSEQ output included only junctional sequences and no quality scores, the filtering could not be the same as the filtering used for full-length reads. Sequences were annotated with PyIR, a Python wrapper for IgBLAST v1.9, and V/J genes and CDR3 were assigned using IMGT germline references. Reads were removed for weak V/J assignments (E-value above 1e-6), missing CDR3, stop codons, out-of-frame junctions, or ambiguous translated residues. V3J clonotypes were defined as sequences sharing the same inferred V gene, J gene, and CDR3 amino acid sequence. To compute the percentage overlap between repertoires, the number of shared unique clonotypes was divided by the size of the smaller repertoire. Repertoire richness was assessed with RTK rarefaction, the Chao1 estimator, and Recon v2.1 estimates of unobserved clonotypes. Generation probabilities for all TCRbeta clonotypes obtained by the gDNA method from a handful of donors were computed using OLGA. TCRdb carries this immuneACCESS record with in-frame sequences only. Its versions omit some clonotypes, under half of them owing to an unresolved V gene in the studies checked, with the rest unexplained. V and J calls and clone size follow that table, whereas D and trimming were derived from the DNA. The sample table lists millions of clones, about 95% of them with a count of one. 0.85% to 1.3% of the sample rests with the top ten.

Sequencing used naive CD8+ T cells sorted from blood. The cell subset or site label for this specimen denotes: CD45RA+CCR7+. This clonotype was sampled from a man aged 18 to 29 in good health. The chain uses TRBV9 and TRBJ2-7; TRBD2 is possibly the D segment (6 matching bases). The CDR3 region reads CASSPASASSYEQYF. The bases read TGTGCCAGCAGCCCAGCTAGCGCCAGCTCCTACGAGCAGTACTTC.